This paragraph covers one T cell receptor beta chain sequence. Assignment of participants to cohorts was predicated upon participant-reported clinical history. The recovered donors of Cohort 3 showed two negative PCRs, clearance, or symptom resolution. In the original processing: Amplification with reference gene primers provided the estimates of nucleated cell counts. Method: immunoSEQ multiplex PCR; TCRdb's copy keeps in-frame clones and lacks some. The V and J calls and clone size come from that table; D and trimming were worked out from the DNA. Of under 450,000 clones listed, roughly 87% are singletons. The source of the sample is a study of blood T cell repertoires in COVID-19. Germline CDR1 and CDR2: LGHDT and YNNKEL (reference sequence). The junction had 13 bases not matched to a gene; V was cut back by 2 bases and J by 9 bases. The CDR3 contains 17 residues.

The clonotype was recovered from a woman aged 50 to 65 who had recovered from COVID-19. The chain has TRBV3-1 (or the pseudogene TRBV3-2) and TRBJ2-1; 10 bases are shared with TRBD2. The sample comprised PBMCs or T cells enriched from blood (not recorded which). The CDR3 sequence: CASSQMSSGSWFGEQFF. The CDR3, as DNA: TGTGCCAGCAGCCAAATGTCTAGCGGGAGTTGGTTTGGTGAGCAGTTCTTC.